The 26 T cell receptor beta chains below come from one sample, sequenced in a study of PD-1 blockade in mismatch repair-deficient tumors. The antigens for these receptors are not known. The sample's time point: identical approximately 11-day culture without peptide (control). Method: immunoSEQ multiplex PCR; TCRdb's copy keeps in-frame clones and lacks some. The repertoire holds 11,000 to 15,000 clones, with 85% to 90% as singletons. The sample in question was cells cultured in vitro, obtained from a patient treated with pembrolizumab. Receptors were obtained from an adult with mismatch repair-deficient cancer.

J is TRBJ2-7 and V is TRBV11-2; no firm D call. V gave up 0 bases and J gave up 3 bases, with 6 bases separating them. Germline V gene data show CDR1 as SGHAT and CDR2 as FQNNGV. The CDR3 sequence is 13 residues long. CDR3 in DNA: TGTGCCAGCAGCTTAGAGGCTAACTACGAGCAGTACTTC. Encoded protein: CASSLEANYEQYF.

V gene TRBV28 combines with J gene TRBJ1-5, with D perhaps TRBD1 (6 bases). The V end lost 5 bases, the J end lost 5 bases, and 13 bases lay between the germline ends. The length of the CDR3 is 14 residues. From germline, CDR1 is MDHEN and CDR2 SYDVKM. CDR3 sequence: CASSLPGGHQPQHF. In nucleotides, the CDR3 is TGTGCCAGCAGTCTCCCGGGGGGGCATCAGCCCCAGCATTTT.

In DNA, the CDR3 is TGTGCCAGCAGCGTAGGGCCAGCGGGAGGGAGAGAGACCCAGTACTTC. The encoded protein is CASSVGPAGGRETQYF. The V call is TRBV9, the J call TRBJ2-5; 10 nucleotides align to TRBD2. The length of the CDR3 is 16 residues. Trimming cost V 0 bases and J 4 bases; bases outside gene matches: 6. CDR1 is SGDLS, CDR2 YYNGEE, per germline.

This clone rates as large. In DNA form, the CDR3 reads TGTGCCAGCAGCCCAGGGGAGGCGAACACCGGGGAGCTGTTTTTT. Amino acids: CASSPGEANTGELFF. The V call is TRBV7-9, the J call TRBJ2-2, with D tentatively TRBD1 or TRBD2 (6 bases each). Germline CDR1 is SEHNR and CDR2 is FQNEAQ (reference sequence). The CDR3 is 15 residues long. V lost 5 bases and J lost 0, with 10 bases in between.

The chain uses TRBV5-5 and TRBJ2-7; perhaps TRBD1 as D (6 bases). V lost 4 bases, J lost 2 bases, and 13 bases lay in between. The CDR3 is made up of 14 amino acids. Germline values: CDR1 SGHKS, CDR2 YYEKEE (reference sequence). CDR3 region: CASSQGGRAYEQYF. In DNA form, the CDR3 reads TGTGCCAGCAGCCAAGGGGGACGGGCCTACGAGCAGTACTTC. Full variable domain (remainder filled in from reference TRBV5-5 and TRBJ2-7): DAGVTQSPTHLIKTRGQQVTLRCSPISGHKSVSWYQQVLGQGPQFIFQYYEKEERGRGNFPDRFSARQFPNYSSELNVNALLLGDSALYLCASSQGGRAYEQYFGPGTRLTVT.

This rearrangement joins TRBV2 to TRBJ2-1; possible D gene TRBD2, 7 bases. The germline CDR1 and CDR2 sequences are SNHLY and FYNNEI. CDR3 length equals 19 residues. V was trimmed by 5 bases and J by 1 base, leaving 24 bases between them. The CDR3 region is CASSYRDKVGGGSYNEQFF. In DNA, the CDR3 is TGTGCCAGCAGTTACAGGGATAAGGTTGGCGGGGGATCCTACAATGAGCAGTTCTTC.

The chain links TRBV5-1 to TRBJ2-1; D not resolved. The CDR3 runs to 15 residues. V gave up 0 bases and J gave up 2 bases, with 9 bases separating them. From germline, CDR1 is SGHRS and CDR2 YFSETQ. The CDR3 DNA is TGCGCCAGCAGCTTGGTACCCAACACCTACAATGAGCAGTTCTTC. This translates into CASSLVPNTYNEQFF.

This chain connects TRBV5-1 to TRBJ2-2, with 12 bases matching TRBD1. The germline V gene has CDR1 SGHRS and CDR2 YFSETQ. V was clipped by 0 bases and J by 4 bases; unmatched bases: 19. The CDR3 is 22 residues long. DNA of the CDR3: TGCGCCAGCAGCTTGGCTCCAATTCCGGGACAGGGGGCGCGGTTGGTCACCGGGGAGCTGTTTTTT. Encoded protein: CASSLAPIPGQGARLVTGELFF.

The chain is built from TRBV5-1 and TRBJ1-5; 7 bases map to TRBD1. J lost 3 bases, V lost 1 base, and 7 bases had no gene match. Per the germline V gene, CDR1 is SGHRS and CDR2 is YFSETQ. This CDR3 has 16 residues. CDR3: CASSLTTGNYNQPQHF. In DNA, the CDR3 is TGCGCCAGCAGCTTGACGACAGGGAATTACAATCAGCCCCAGCATTTT.

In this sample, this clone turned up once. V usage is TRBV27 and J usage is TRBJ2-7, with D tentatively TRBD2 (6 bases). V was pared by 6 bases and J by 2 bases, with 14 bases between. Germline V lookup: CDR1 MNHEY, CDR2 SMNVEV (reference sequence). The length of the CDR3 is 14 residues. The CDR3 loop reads CASRGGWGPYEQYF. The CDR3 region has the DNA TGTGCCAGCAGGGGAGGTTGGGGCCCCTACGAGCAGTACTTC.

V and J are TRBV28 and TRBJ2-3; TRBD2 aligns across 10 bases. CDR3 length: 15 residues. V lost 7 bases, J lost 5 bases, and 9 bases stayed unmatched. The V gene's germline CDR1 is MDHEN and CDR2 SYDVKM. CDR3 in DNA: TGTGCCAGCACCACACTAGCGGGACGAGGAGATACGCAGTATTTT. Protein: CASTTLAGRGDTQYF.

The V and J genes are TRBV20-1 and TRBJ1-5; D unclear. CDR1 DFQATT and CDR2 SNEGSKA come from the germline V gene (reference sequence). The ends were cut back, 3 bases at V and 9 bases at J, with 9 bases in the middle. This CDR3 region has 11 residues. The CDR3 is CSASEGWPQHF. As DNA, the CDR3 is TGCAGTGCTAGTGAAGGGTGGCCCCAGCATTTT.

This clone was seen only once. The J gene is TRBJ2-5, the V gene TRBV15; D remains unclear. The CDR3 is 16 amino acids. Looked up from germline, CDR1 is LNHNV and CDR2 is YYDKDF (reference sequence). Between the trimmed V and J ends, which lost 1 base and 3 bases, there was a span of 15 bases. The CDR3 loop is CATSRATQRFEETQYF. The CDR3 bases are TGTGCCACCAGCAGAGCTACACAGCGATTCGAAGAGACCCAGTACTTC.

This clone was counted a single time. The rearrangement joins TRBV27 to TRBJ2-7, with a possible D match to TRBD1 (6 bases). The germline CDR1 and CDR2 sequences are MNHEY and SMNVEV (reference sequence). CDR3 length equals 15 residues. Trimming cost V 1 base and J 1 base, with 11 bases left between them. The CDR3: CASSLLGTYSYEQYF. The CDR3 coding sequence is TGTGCCAGCAGTTTATTGGGGACATATTCCTACGAGCAGTACTTC.

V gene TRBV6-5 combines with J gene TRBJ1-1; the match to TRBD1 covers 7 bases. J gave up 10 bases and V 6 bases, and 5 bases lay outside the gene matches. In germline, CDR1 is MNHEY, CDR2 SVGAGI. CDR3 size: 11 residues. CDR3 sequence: CASRRQGRAFF. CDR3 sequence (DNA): TGTGCCAGCAGAAGACAGGGCCGAGCTTTCTTT.

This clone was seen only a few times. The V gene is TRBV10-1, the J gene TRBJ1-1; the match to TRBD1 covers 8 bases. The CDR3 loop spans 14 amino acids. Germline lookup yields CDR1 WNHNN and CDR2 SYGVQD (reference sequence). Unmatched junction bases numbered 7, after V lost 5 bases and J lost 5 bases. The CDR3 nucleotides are TGCGCCAGCAGTCCACGGACAGGGAAAACTGAAGCTTTCTTT. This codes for CASSPRTGKTEAFF.

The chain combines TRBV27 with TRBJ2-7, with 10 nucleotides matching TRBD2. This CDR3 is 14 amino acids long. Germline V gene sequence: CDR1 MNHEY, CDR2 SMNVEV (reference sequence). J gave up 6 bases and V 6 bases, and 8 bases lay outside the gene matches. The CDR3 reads CASRLAGVFGEQYF. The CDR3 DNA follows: TGTGCCAGCAGGCTAGCGGGAGTATTCGGCGAGCAGTACTTC.

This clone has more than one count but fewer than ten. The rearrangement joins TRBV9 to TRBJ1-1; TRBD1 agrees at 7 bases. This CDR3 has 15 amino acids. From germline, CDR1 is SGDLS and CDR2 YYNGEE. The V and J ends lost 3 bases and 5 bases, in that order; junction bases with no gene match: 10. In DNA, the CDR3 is TGTGCCAGCAGCGCAGAACTACAGGGGAGAACTGAAGCTTTCTTT. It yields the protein CASSAELQGRTEAFF.

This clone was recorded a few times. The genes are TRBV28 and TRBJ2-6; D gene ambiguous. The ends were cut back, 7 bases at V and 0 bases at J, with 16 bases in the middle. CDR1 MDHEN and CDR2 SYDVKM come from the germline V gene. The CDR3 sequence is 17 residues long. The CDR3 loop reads CASKGHAVSSGANVLTF. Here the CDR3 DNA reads TGTGCCAGCAAAGGTCACGCAGTTTCCTCTGGGGCCAACGTCCTGACTTTC.

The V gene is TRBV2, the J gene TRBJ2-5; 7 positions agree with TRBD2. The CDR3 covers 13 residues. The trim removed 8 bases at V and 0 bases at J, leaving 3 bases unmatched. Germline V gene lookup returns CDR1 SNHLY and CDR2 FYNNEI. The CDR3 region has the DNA TGTGCCAGCGGGCGGGAGTACCAAGAGACCCAGTACTTC. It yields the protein CASGREYQETQYF. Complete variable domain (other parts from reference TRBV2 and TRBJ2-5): EPEVTQTPSHQVTQMGQEVILRCVPISNHLYFYWYRQILGQKVEFLVSFYNNEISEKSEIFDDQFSVERPDGSNFTLKIRSTKLEDSAMYFCASGREYQETQYFGPGTRLLVL.

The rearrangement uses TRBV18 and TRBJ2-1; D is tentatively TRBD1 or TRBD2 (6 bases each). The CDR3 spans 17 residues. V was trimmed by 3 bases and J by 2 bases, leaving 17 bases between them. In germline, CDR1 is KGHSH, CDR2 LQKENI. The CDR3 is CASSPPLGGSAYNEQFF. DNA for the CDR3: TGTGCCAGCTCACCCCCTCTGGGGGGCTCAGCCTACAATGAGCAGTTCTTC.

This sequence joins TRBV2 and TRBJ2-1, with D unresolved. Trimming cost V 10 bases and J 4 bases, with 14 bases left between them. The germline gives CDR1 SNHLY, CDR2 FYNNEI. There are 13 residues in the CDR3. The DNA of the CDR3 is TGTGCCACCAAGGAAGGCAGTTACAATGAGCAGTTCTTC. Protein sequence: CATKEGSYNEQFF.

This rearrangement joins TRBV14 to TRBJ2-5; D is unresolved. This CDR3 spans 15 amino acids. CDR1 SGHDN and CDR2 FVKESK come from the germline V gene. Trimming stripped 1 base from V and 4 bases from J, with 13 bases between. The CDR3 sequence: CASSQVMGRVETQYF. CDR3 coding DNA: TGTGCCAGCAGCCAAGTGATGGGTCGGGTAGAGACCCAGTACTTC. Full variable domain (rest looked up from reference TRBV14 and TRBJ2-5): EAGVTQFPSHSVIEKGQTVTLRCDPISGHDNLYWYRRVMGKEIKFLLHFVKESKQDESGMPNNRFLAERTGGTYSTLKVQPAELEDSGVYFCASSQVMGRVETQYFGPGTRLLVL.

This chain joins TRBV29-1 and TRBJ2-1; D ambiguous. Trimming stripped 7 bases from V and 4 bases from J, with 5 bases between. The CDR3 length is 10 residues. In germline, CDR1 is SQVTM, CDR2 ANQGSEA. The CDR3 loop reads CSDQYNEQFF. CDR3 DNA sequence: TGCAGCGACCAATACAATGAGCAGTTCTTC.

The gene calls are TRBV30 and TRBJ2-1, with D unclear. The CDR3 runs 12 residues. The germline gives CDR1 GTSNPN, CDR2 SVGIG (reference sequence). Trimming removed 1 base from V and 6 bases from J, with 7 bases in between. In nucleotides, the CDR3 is TGTGCCTGGAGTGATAGTGGCAATGAGCAGTTCTTC. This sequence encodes CAWSDSGNEQFF.

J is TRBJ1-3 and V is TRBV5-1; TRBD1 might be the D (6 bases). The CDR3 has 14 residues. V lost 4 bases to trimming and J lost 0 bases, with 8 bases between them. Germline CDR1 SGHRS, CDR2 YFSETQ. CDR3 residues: CASSAQGSGNTIYF. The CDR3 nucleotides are TGCGCCAGCAGCGCACAGGGCTCTGGAAACACCATATATTTT.